The 7 T cell receptor beta chains reported below all come from one sample, sequenced in a study of cytomegalovirus exposure and HLA in healthy donors (dated by TCRdb to 2016 to 2017). The method behind the library was the immunoSEQ multiplex PCR assay. For the multiplex PCR, a mixture combining 60 forward primers for TCR Vbeta segments and 13 reverse primers for TCR Jbeta segments was used. TCRdb stores this immuneACCESS table with in-frame sequences only. Part of the clones is absent; in the studies checked, under half of the shortfall reflects unresolved V genes, and no reason is known for the rest. Recorded for this sample are approximately 68,000 clones; roughly 80% of them occurred a single time. About 7.4% of the sample lies in the top ten. Source material: PBMCs. All receptors derive from a woman aged 25 to 45 in good health and CMV-seropositive.

This clone was detected once. V gene TRBV27 combines with J gene TRBJ2-2; D possibly corresponds to TRBD1 (6 bases). Germline V lookup: CDR1 MNHEY, CDR2 SMNVEV (reference sequence). The CDR3 extends over 13 amino acids. V lost 6 bases and J 3 bases, leaving 8 bases between the germline ends. Here the CDR3 DNA reads TGTGCCAGCAGAGGGACATACACCGGGGAGCTGTTTTTT. It codes for CASRGTYTGELFF.

The chain joins TRBV6-5 to TRBJ2-1, with 8 positions matching TRBD2. Trimming at V came to 5 bases and at J to 6 bases, leaving 3 bases not matched to a gene. The CDR3 sequence is 13 residues long. Germline V CDR1 and CDR2: MNHEY, SVGAGI. DNA of the CDR3: TGTGCCAGCAGTCCGGGACTAGTCAATGAGCAGTTCTTC. Translated, it gives CASSPGLVNEQFF.

The chain employs TRBV5-1 and TRBJ2-1, with 7 bases fitting TRBD2. Germline assignment: CDR1 SGHRS and CDR2 YFSETQ. Losses at the gene ends were 2 bases for V and 0 bases for J; bases not matched to a gene: 11. This CDR3 region has 18 residues. This CDR3 is CASSLSSSGISSYNEQFF. The CDR3 coding sequence is TGCGCCAGCAGCTTATCATCCAGCGGGATTAGCTCCTACAATGAGCAGTTCTTC.

This clone was detected only a few times. The chain employs TRBV6-6 and TRBJ1-1; D is undetermined. The CDR3 length is 14 residues. Looked up from germline, CDR1 is MNHNY and CDR2 is SVGAGI (reference sequence). Trimming stripped 2 bases from V and 1 base from J, with 8 bases between. CDR3 in amino acids: CASSYPGQNTEAFF. DNA for the CDR3: TGTGCCAGCAGTTACCCAGGTCAGAACACTGAAGCTTTCTTT.

The chain joins TRBV5-6 to TRBJ2-7, with TRBD1 identical over 7 bases. Germline V gene lookup returns CDR1 SGHDT and CDR2 YYEEEE. The CDR3 is made up of 16 amino acids. J gave up 2 bases and V 1 base, and 9 bases lay outside the gene matches. CDR3: CASSLTNRGVPYEQYF. In DNA form, the CDR3 reads TGTGCCAGCAGCTTGACAAACAGGGGAGTCCCCTACGAGCAGTACTTC.

This clone was picked up one time. The J gene is TRBJ2-1, the V gene TRBV15; the match to TRBD1 covers 9 bases. The CDR3 consists of 15 residues. The junction had 7 bases not matched to a gene; V was cut back by 3 bases and J by 7 bases. Germline CDR1 reads LNHNV; CDR2 reads YYDKDF (reference sequence). As DNA, the CDR3 is TGTGCCACCAGCAGCCCGGGACAGGGCCTGAATGAGCAGTTCTTC. This sequence encodes CATSSPGQGLNEQFF.

This sequence joins TRBV6-1 and TRBJ2-7, with no clear D. The CDR3 runs 11 residues. Trimming removed 3 bases from V and 5 bases from J, with 5 bases in between. The germline V gene encodes CDR1 MNHNS and CDR2 SASEGT. The CDR3 bases are TGTGCCAGCAGTGAGAGTAACGAGCAGTACTTC. Its translation is CASSESNEQYF.